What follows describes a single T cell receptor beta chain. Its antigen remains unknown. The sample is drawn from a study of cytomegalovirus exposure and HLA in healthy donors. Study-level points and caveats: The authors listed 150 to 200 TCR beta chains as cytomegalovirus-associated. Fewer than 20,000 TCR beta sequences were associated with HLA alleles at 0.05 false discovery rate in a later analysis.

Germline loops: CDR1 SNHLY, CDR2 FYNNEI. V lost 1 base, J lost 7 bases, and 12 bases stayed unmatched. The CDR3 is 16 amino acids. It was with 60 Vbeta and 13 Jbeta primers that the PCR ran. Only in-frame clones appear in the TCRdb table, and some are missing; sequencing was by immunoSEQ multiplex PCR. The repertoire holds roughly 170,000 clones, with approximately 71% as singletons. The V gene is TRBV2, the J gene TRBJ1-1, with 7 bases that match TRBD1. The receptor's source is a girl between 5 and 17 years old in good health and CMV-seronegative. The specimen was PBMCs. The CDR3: CASSEETGQVHHEAFF. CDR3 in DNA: TGTGCCAGCAGTGAAGAGACCGGACAGGTTCACCATGAAGCTTTCTTT.